The 14 T cell receptor beta chains in this list originate from one sample, sequenced in a study of cytomegalovirus exposure and HLA in healthy donors. Primers: 60 Vbeta forward and 13 Jbeta reverse. TCRdb's table, derived via immunoSEQ multiplex PCR, lists solely in-frame clones and lacks some. The sample includes about 160,000 clones, about 77% of them seen just once. What was sequenced was PBMCs. The receptors come from a woman between 45 and 65 years old in good health and CMV-seronegative.

This rearrangement joins TRBV2 to TRBJ1-1, with D perhaps matching TRBD1 (6 bases). There are 15 residues in the CDR3. Trimming took 11 bases from V and 4 from J, leaving 23 bases between them. CDR1 SNHLY and CDR2 FYNNEI come from the germline V gene. The CDR3 sequence: CACTRGRGVGTEAFF. DNA of the CDR3: TGTGCCTGTACTAGGGGGAGGGGCGTTGGCACTGAAGCTTTCTTT.

For this clone: At one end, the junction sequence differs from germline, possibly due to a read error. This chain links TRBV7-9 with TRBJ2-1, with TRBD1 as a possible D gene (5 bases). CDR1 SEHNR and CDR2 FQNEAQ come from the germline V gene (reference sequence). The CDR3 has 12 amino acids. As DNA, the CDR3 is TGTTCCAGCAGCGCCTCAGGGTTTGAGCAGTTCTTC. Translation: CSSSASGFEQFF.

The chain couples TRBV18 to TRBJ2-5; tentatively, D is TRBD1 (5 bases). Germline V CDR1 and CDR2: KGHSH, LQKENI. The CDR3 covers 13 residues. V was cut by 1 base and J by 3 bases, with 6 bases left in between. DNA for the CDR3: TGTGCCAGCTCACCACGACAGAAAGAGACCCAGTACTTC. Translation gives CASSPRQKETQYF.

The chain has TRBV2 and TRBJ2-6, with D possibly TRBD1 on 6 matching bases. V lost 7 bases, J lost 1 base, and 14 bases lay in between. The CDR3 contains 16 residues. Germline V lookup: CDR1 SNHLY, CDR2 FYNNEI. Here the CDR3 DNA reads TGTGCCAGCAAACCTAACAGGGATTCTGGGGCCAACGTCCTGACTTTC. It is translated as CASKPNRDSGANVLTF.

There are a few counts of this clone. The chain has TRBV10-1 and TRBJ2-3; 9 nucleotides match TRBD2. This CDR3 is 16 amino acids long. The germline CDR1 and CDR2 sequences are WNHNN and SYGVQD (reference sequence). V was pared by 6 bases and J by 2 bases, with 9 bases of the junction left unmatched. CDR3 nucleotides: TGCGCCAGCAGACCCGGACTAGCGCCGTCCACAGATACGCAGTATTTT. It encodes CASRPGLAPSTDTQYF.

This rearrangement joins TRBV19 to TRBJ2-7, with D possibly matching TRBD2 (6 bases). Deletions cut 6 bases from V and 3 bases from J, with 18 bases between. In germline, CDR1 is LNHDA, CDR2 SQIVND (reference sequence). CDR3 size: 15 residues. The DNA for the CDR3 is TGTGCCAGTAGAAAGGGCGCGGAGGGCCGCTACGAGCAGTACTTC. This encodes CASRKGAEGRYEQYF.

This chain links TRBV19 with TRBJ2-7, with D possibly TRBD2 on 5 matching bases. The CDR3 length is 15 residues. Looked up from germline, CDR1 is LNHDA and CDR2 is SQIVND (reference sequence). V lost 5 bases to trimming and J lost 2 bases, with 16 bases between them. The CDR3 is CASSRERAGAYEQYF. The CDR3, as DNA: TGTGCCAGTAGTCGAGAGAGGGCAGGAGCCTACGAGCAGTACTTC.

The chain links TRBV5-4 to TRBJ2-1; 8 positions match TRBD2. Germline trimming cut 3 bases from V and 6 bases from J; bases unmatched to any gene: 14. The CDR3 runs to 17 residues. Looked up from germline, CDR1 is SGHNT and CDR2 is YYREEE (reference sequence). CDR3 residues: CASSWRGSPGGTNEQFF. The CDR3 DNA reads TGTGCCAGCAGCTGGCGGGGTAGCCCGGGAGGGACCAATGAGCAGTTCTTC. The entire variable domain, with the rest obtained from reference TRBV5-4 and TRBJ2-1, is as follows: ETGVTQSPTHLIKTRGQQVTLRCSSQSGHNTVSWYQQALGQGPQFIFQYYREEENGRGNFPPRFSGLQFPNYSSELNVNALELDDSALYLCASSWRGSPGGTNEQFFGPGTRLTVL.

The chain recombines TRBV19 with TRBJ2-3, with D perhaps TRBD1 (6 bases). CDR1 is LNHDA and CDR2 is SQIVND in the germline V gene (reference sequence). Trimming cost V 4 bases and J 5 bases, with 10 bases left between them. The CDR3 consists of 13 residues. The CDR3 loop is CASSRGGGDTQYF. The CDR3 DNA follows: TGTGCCAGTAGTAGAGGGGGTGGAGATACGCAGTATTTT.

The chain uses TRBV9 and TRBJ2-5; 11 bases are shared with TRBD2. CDR1 is SGDLS, CDR2 YYNGEE, per germline. Trimming removed 0 bases from V and 5 bases from J; junction bases left unmatched: 9. The CDR3 runs 17 residues. The CDR3 reads CASSVGGSGGVRETQYF. CDR3 sequence (DNA): TGTGCCAGCAGCGTAGGAGGTAGCGGGGGGGTCCGGGAGACCCAGTACTTC.

The rearrangement uses TRBV19 and TRBJ2-1; 7 positions match TRBD2. The germline V gene has CDR1 LNHDA and CDR2 SQIVND (reference sequence). V lost 6 bases to trimming and J lost 2 bases; unmatched junction nucleotides: 7. The CDR3 loop spans 15 amino acids. The CDR3 coding sequence is TGTGCCAGTAGCCCACTAGCGCCCACCTACAATGAGCAGTTCTTC. This gives the protein CASSPLAPTYNEQFF.

CDR3: CASSQRGQYYGYTF. The CDR3 region has the DNA TGTGCCAGCTCCCAAAGGGGACAGTACTATGGCTACACCTTC. The V gene is TRBV11-2, the J gene TRBJ1-2; 7 nucleotides line up with TRBD1. The V segment lost 8 bases and the J segment 3 bases; nucleotides outside the gene matches: 9. The CDR3 is 14 residues long. Germline CDR1 SGHAT, CDR2 FQNNGV.

The rearrangement joins TRBV9 to TRBJ2-1, with 8 bases identical to TRBD2. The germline CDR1 and CDR2 sequences are SGDLS and YYNGEE. The length of the CDR3 is 15 residues. With 1 base clipped from V and 7 bases from J, the junction kept 7 bases outside the gene matches. The CDR3: CASSVRSGTYNEQFF. In nucleotides, the CDR3 is TGTGCCAGCAGCGTACGTAGCGGGACGTATAATGAGCAGTTCTTC.

The chain uses TRBV4-3 and TRBJ1-2; D is unclear. Germline CDR1 is LGHNA and CDR2 is YSLEER. V shed 5 bases and J shed 8 bases, with 15 bases lying between them. The CDR3 is 13 residues long. The CDR3 coding sequence is TGCGCCAGCAGCGTAGAGGGCGGGCGGGGCTACACCTTC. Amino acid sequence: CASSVEGGRGYTF.